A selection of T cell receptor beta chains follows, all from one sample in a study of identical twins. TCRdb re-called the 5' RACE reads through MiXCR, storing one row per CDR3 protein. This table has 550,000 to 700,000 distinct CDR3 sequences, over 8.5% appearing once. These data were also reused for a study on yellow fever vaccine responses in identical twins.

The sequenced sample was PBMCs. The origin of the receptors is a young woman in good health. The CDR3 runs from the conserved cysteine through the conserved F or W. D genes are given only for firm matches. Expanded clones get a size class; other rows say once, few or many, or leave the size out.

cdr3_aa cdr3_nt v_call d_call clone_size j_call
CASSRASGNTDTQYF TGTGCCAGCAGCCGGGCTAGCGGAAACACAGATACGCAGTATTTT TRBV2 TRBD2 many TRBJ2-3
CASRTGGAAEAFF TGTGCCAGCAGAACAGGGGGAGCGGCTGAAGCTTTCTTT TRBV6-6 TRBD1 - TRBJ1-1
CASSLRTQNTQYF TGTGCCAGCAGCTTGCGGACCCAAAATACGCAGTATTTT TRBV11-3 - few TRBJ2-3
CASSQDPGLPQHF TGTGCCAGCAGCCAAGATCCGGGGTTGCCCCAGCATTTT TRBV3-1 - many TRBJ1-5
CASSLSEGRGAFF TGTGCCAGCAGCTTAAGTGAGGGAAGAGGAGCTTTCTTT TRBV7-3 - many TRBJ1-1
CASRFGTGNTEAFF TGTGCCAGCAGATTCGGGACGGGGAACACTGAAGCTTTCTTT TRBV3-1 - few TRBJ1-1
CASSLGAGMNTEAFF TGCGCCAGCAGCTTGGGGGCAGGGATGAACACTGAAGCTTTCTTT TRBV5-1 - - TRBJ1-1
CASSTEYRTSGEQYF TGTGCCAGCAGTACCGAGTACCGGACTAGCGGAGAGCAGTACTTC TRBV2 TRBD2 few TRBJ2-7
CASSREGAMNEQYF TGTGCCAGCAGCCGCGAGGGGGCCATGAACGAGCAGTACTTC TRBV3-1 TRBD1 - TRBJ2-7
CASSQEVREGYEQYF TGCGCCAGCAGCCAAGAGGTCCGAGAGGGCTACGAGCAGTACTTC TRBV4-3 - many TRBJ2-7
CASCLSLLAAYRGYNEQFF TGTGCCAGCTGTTTAAGTTTGCTAGCGGCGTACCGGGGATACAATGAGCAGTTCTTC TRBV12-3/TRBV12-4 TRBD2 - TRBJ2-1
CAIGQGNTEAFF TGTGCCATCGGGCAGGGGAACACTGAAGCTTTCTTT TRBV10-3 - many TRBJ1-1
CATSSGRAYNEQFF TGTGCCACCAGTAGCGGGAGAGCCTACAATGAGCAGTTCTTC TRBV4-2 TRBD2 few TRBJ2-1
CASSPRIDGNEQFF TGTGCCAGCAGCCCTCGGATTGATGGCAATGAGCAGTTCTTC TRBV21-1 - many TRBJ2-1
CCARAGPRQGGETQYF TGCTGTGCTAGAGCCGGGCCCAGACAGGGAGGGGAGACCCAGTACTTC TRBV20-1 - - TRBJ2-5
CSANSQSSNQPQHF TGCAGTGCAAATAGCCAAAGTAGCAATCAGCCCCAGCATTTT TRBV20-1 - few TRBJ1-5
CASIKPGNTGELFF TGTGCCAGCATCAAACCCGGGAACACCGGGGAGCTGTTTTTT TRBV6-1 - - TRBJ2-2
CASRLTSSGGYEQYF TGTGCCAGCAGACTTACCAGCAGCGGGGGCTACGAGCAGTACTTC TRBV7-2 TRBD2 once TRBJ2-7
CASSQDAAGAYEQYF TGCGCCAGCAGCCAAGATGCGGCAGGGGCCTACGAGCAGTACTTC TRBV4-1 - many TRBJ2-7
CSVEVPGVEDTEAFF TGCAGCGTTGAAGTGCCAGGGGTTGAGGACACTGAAGCTTTCTTT TRBV29-1 - many TRBJ1-1
CASSFRQSTDTQYF TGCGCCAGCAGCTTCCGGCAGAGCACAGATACGCAGTATTTT TRBV5-1 - many TRBJ2-3
CASSEITGQGGNEQFF TGTGCCAGCAGTGAAATAACAGGACAGGGTGGGAATGAGCAGTTCTTC TRBV6-1 TRBD1 few TRBJ2-1
CSVDGGRQGPDTQYF TGCAGCGTTGATGGTGGGAGACAGGGGCCAGATACGCAGTATTTT TRBV29-1 TRBD1 many TRBJ2-3
CASMRREDLPAHNEQFF TGTGCCAGCATGAGGCGGGAGGACCTCCCGGCCCACAATGAGCAGTTCTTC TRBV6-2/TRBV6-3 TRBD2 few TRBJ2-1
CASSSPVAGFYEQYF TGTGCCAGCAGCTCCCCAGTAGCGGGTTTCTACGAGCAGTACTTC TRBV7-9 TRBD2 - TRBJ2-7
CASRRGEFDTDTQYF TGTGCCAGCAGAAGGGGGGAGTTTGACACAGATACGCAGTATTTT TRBV7-9 - - TRBJ2-3
CASSYSGQTYGYTF TGTGCCAGCAGTTACTCAGGACAGACCTATGGCTACACCTTC TRBV6-2/TRBV6-3 - many TRBJ1-2
CSARDPGGNEKLFF TGCAGTGCTAGAGATCCAGGGGGAAATGAAAAACTGTTTTTT TRBV20-1 TRBD1 - TRBJ1-4
CAISEAGGGNEQFF TGTGCCATCAGTGAAGCGGGAGGGGGGAATGAGCAGTTCTTC TRBV10-3 TRBD2 - TRBJ2-1
CASRTFRVGGGEKLFF TGTGCCAGCAGGACGTTTCGGGTCGGTGGAGGTGAAAAACTGTTTTTT TRBV27 - - TRBJ1-4
CASSDGLALNEQFF TGTGCCAGCAGTGACGGCCTAGCTCTAAATGAGCAGTTCTTC TRBV6-4 - few TRBJ2-1
CASSARDRGTTDTQYF TGTGCCAGCAGCGCTCGGGACAGGGGTACCACAGATACGCAGTATTTT TRBV7-8 TRBD1 many TRBJ2-3
CASSLVGAADTQYF TGTGCCAGCAGCTTGGTGGGGGCCGCAGATACGCAGTATTTT TRBV5-6 - - TRBJ2-3
CASSSRADQPQHF TGTGCCAGCAGCTCCCGGGCCGATCAGCCCCAGCATTTT TRBV7-9 - - TRBJ1-5
CSAGYRGRVYTQYF TGCAGTGCTGGTTACAGGGGGCGCGTTTATACGCAGTATTTT TRBV20-1 TRBD1 few TRBJ2-3
CASSPPMNNEQFF TGTGCCAGCAGCCCTCCCATGAACAATGAGCAGTTCTTC TRBV7-9 - - TRBJ2-1
CASRLQGARSGELFF TGTGCCAGCAGACTACAGGGGGCGCGATCCGGGGAGCTGTTTTTT TRBV13 TRBD1 few TRBJ2-2
CASSLGGTYTYEQYF TGTGCCAGCAGCTTAGGTGGGACTTATACCTACGAGCAGTACTTC TRBV7-2 - many TRBJ2-7
CASSLGSWGSGELFF TGTGCCAGCAGCTTGGGAAGTTGGGGATCCGGGGAGCTGTTTTTT TRBV5-6 - - TRBJ2-2
CASSPTGGSLGYTF TGTGCCAGCTCACCCACCGGGGGTTCGTTGGGCTACACCTTC TRBV18 - few TRBJ1-2